These 8 T cell receptor beta chains came from one sample sequenced in a study of CD8+CD57+ T cells in acquired aplastic anemia. The TCR beta profiling, which covered VDJ combination and CDR3 sequence, was carried out using genomic DNA as the template. One entry per CDR3 protein, called by TCRdb with MiXCR from the reads. The table lists about 210,000 distinct CDR3 sequences, around 60% of them singletons. The sequencing sample was made of sorted CD4+, CD8+, or CD8+CD57+ T cells (not recorded which) from PBMCs. These receptors were collected from a human donor in good health.

Concerning this clonotype itself: This CDR3 fails to terminate in the conserved phenylalanine or tryptophan, so it likely reflects a read error. V and J are TRBV5-1 and TRBJ1-2; a possible D gene is TRBD1 (6 bases). The germline CDR1 and CDR2 sequences are SGHRS and YFSETQ. V lost 4 bases and J lost 4, with 14 bases in between. CDR3 size: 14 residues. Written as DNA, the CDR3 is TGCGCCAGCAGCCACGGACAGCTAATCTATGGCTACACCGTC. It encodes CASSHGQLIYGYTV.

V usage is TRBV19 and J usage is TRBJ1-2; 9 bases line up with TRBD1. There are 15 residues in the CDR3. Trimming at V came to 4 bases and at J to 6 bases, leaving 9 bases not matched to a gene. The germline gives CDR1 LNHDA, CDR2 SQIVND (reference sequence). The CDR3 region is CASSTTGGRGNGYTF. CDR3 bases: TGTGCCAGTAGTACAACAGGGGGCCGAGGGAATGGCTACACCTTC.

The sample holds many counts of this clonotype. A much larger clone sits a single nucleotide away, making a read error possible. The gene calls are TRBV20-1 and TRBJ2-1; D gene ambiguous. The V gene lost 1 base and the J gene lost 0 bases, with 10 bases spanning the gap. The germline CDR1 and CDR2 sequences are DFQATT and SNEGSKA (reference sequence). CDR3 length: 15 residues. CDR3 nucleotide sequence: TGCAGTGCTAGAGTAGTGGAGTACTCCTACAATGAGCAGTTCTTC. Protein product: CSARVVEYSYNEQFF.

This clonotype was observed many times. The genes are TRBV6-5 and TRBJ1-5; a weak D match, TRBD1 (5 bases). V lost 6 bases and J 0 bases, leaving 6 bases between the germline ends. Looked up from germline, CDR1 is MNHEY and CDR2 is SVGAGI. This CDR3 spans 13 amino acids. CDR3 protein: CASSGHSNQPQHF. The CDR3 DNA is TGTGCCAGCAGCGGACATAGCAATCAGCCCCAGCATTTT.

The rearrangement links TRBV15 to TRBJ1-2, with no clear D. The CDR3 has 14 amino acids. Germline loops: CDR1 LNHNV, CDR2 YYDKDF (reference sequence). Trimming pared 0 bases from V and 2 bases from J, leaving 7 bases between. The CDR3 DNA reads as TGTGCCACCAGCAGAGATGTAGGGAACTATGGCTACACCTTC. This sequence encodes CATSRDVGNYGYTF. The variable domain in full, with the rest retrieved from reference TRBV15 and TRBJ1-2, is DAMVIQNPRYQVTQFGKPVTLSCSQTLNHNVMYWYQQKSSQAPKLLFHYYDKDFNNEADTPDNFQSRRPNTSFCFLDIRSPGLGDTAMYLCATSRDVGNYGYTFGSGTRLTVV.

The V call is TRBV19, the J call TRBJ1-6; TRBD1 aligns across 8 bases. CDR3 length: 14 amino acids. Germline V gene lookup returns CDR1 LNHDA and CDR2 SQIVND (reference sequence). J gave up 9 bases and V 5 bases, and 6 bases lay outside the gene matches. CDR3 amino acids: CASSRDRFSSPLHF. The CDR3 DNA is TGTGCCAGTAGTCGGGACAGGTTCAGTTCACCCCTCCACTTT.

This clonotype was detected many times. The gene calls are TRBV18 and TRBJ1-4, with no clear D. Germline V CDR1 and CDR2: KGHSH, LQKENI. V lost 5 bases and J 10 bases, leaving 17 bases between the germline ends. CDR3 size: 14 residues. The CDR3 loop is CASSSDRAYGKLFF. In DNA, the CDR3 is TGTGCCAGCTCATCCGACCGCGCCTATGGAAAACTGTTTTTT.

The chain employs TRBV7-8 and TRBJ1-2; 8 bases are shared with TRBD1. The CDR3 sequence is 17 residues long. V shed 5 bases and J 4 bases; nucleotides not matched to a gene: 15. The germline V gene encodes CDR1 SGHVS and CDR2 FQNEAQ. CDR3 sequence: CASSPEGGAGGTYGYTF. CDR3 nucleotide sequence: TGTGCCAGCAGCCCAGAGGGGGGGGCAGGGGGCACCTATGGCTACACCTTC.